The present entry profiles one T cell receptor beta chain with its context. Its antigen is not identified. The data were obtained in a study of T cell responses to AZD1222 COVID-19 vaccine. Sequenced by immunoSEQ multiplex PCR; TCRdb stores in-frame clones only, minus some. The sample holds fewer than 150,000 clones; approximately 91% are singletons and the top ten take about 4.5%. V lost 0 bases and J 1 base, leaving 13 bases between the germline ends. The CDR3 length is 16 residues. Germline CDR1 reads SGHTS; CDR2 reads YDEGEE. Study conclusions and caveats: Females outnumbered males among donors, who were mostly white British; clonal diversity was possibly underestimated. Baseline seropositivity occurred in only six AZD1222 recipients.

The input for sequencing was peripheral blood, taken on day 0 of AZD1222 vaccination. The origin of this receptor is an adult in good health. The chain employs TRBV5-8 and TRBJ1-1, with D uncertain. CDR3 in DNA: TGTGCCAGCAGCTTGGAGTCCTGGCGGCCGAACACTGAAGCTTTCTTT. The encoded protein is CASSLESWRPNTEAFF.